Listed here are 14 T cell receptor beta chains from one sample, sequenced in a study of T cell responses to AZD1222 COVID-19 vaccine. Data came from immunoSEQ multiplex PCR; TCRdb stores just in-frame clones and leaves some out. The repertoire holds 130,000 or so clones, with roughly 93% as singletons. Specimen: peripheral blood, collected on day 0 of MenACWY control vaccination. These TCRs come from an adult in good health.

The J gene is TRBJ2-7, the V gene TRBV6-5; 7 bases agree with TRBD1. Germline V gives CDR1 MNHEY, CDR2 SVGAGI. This CDR3 has 13 residues. Trimming at V came to 10 bases and at J to 1 base, leaving 7 bases not matched to a gene. The CDR3 bases are TGTGCCACCCAGACAGGGTATTCCTACGAGCAGTACTTC. Protein sequence: CATQTGYSYEQYF.

CDR3 nucleotide sequence: TGTGCCAGCAGTGAGCGACAGATCAATGAGCAGTTCTTC. Protein sequence: CASSERQINEQFF. J is TRBJ2-1 and V is TRBV2, with TRBD1 as a possible D gene (5 bases). Deletions cut 3 bases from V and 6 bases from J, with 9 bases between. This CDR3 has 13 amino acids. In germline, CDR1 is SNHLY, CDR2 FYNNEI. Combining the CDR3 with reference TRBV2 and TRBJ2-1 gives the whole variable domain EPEVTQTPSHQVTQMGQEVILRCVPISNHLYFYWYRQILGQKVEFLVSFYNNEISEKSEIFDDQFSVERPDGSNFTLKIRSTKLEDSAMYFCASSERQINEQFFGPGTRLTVL.

The sample holds one count of this clone. This sequence joins TRBV6-5 and TRBJ1-1, with D possibly matching TRBD1 (6 bases). The CDR3 covers 12 residues. Trimming took off 6 bases at V and 6 bases at J, with 11 bases between the two ends. Germline V gene lookup returns CDR1 MNHEY and CDR2 SVGAGI. The CDR3, as DNA: TGTGCCAGCAGGGGCAGGGGCCCTGAAGCTTTCTTT. Residues: CASRGRGPEAFF.

The chain employs TRBV2 and TRBJ2-1; D remains unclear. The length of the CDR3 is 13 residues. Germline values: CDR1 SNHLY, CDR2 FYNNEI. The germline V and J ends were trimmed by 7 bases and 8 bases, with 15 bases remaining between them. The CDR3 bases are TGTGCCAGCAAAAAGGAGACTGAGGATGAGCAGTTCTTC. The encoded protein is CASKKETEDEQFF.

The chain carries TRBV4-1 and TRBJ2-7; D gene unclear. This CDR3 is 13 amino acids long. V lost 0 bases, J lost 6 bases, and 9 bases lay in between. In germline, CDR1 is MGHRA, CDR2 YSYEKL. Written as DNA, the CDR3 is TGCGCCAGCAGCCAAGATCCCCGAGGCGAGCAGTACTTC. The encoded protein is CASSQDPRGEQYF.

Written as DNA, the CDR3 is TGTGCCACCAGCATAACGAGGTCTGAAGCTTTCTTT. Its translation is CATSITRSEAFF. The chain has TRBV15 and TRBJ1-1; D not resolved. CDR1 is LNHNV, CDR2 YYDKDF, per germline (reference sequence). Between the trimmed V and J ends, which lost 4 bases and 6 bases, there was a span of 9 bases. This CDR3 is built from 12 residues.

This chain links TRBV5-5 with TRBJ1-6; 7 bases are shared with TRBD1. CDR1 is SGHKS, CDR2 YYEKEE, per germline (reference sequence). The trim removed 0 bases at V and 11 bases at J, leaving 5 bases unmatched. This CDR3 comprises 14 residues. The CDR3 coding sequence is TGTGCCAGCAGCTTGGAGACAGGGCGGCCACCCCTCCACTTT. Translating gives CASSLETGRPPLHF.

This clone has a single count. The rearrangement joins TRBV27 to TRBJ1-5; D gene ambiguous. The CDR3 consists of 14 residues. Germline CDR1 reads MNHEY; CDR2 reads SMNVEV (reference sequence). The V and J ends lost 6 bases and 3 bases respectively, with 12 bases between them. The CDR3 DNA reads TGTGCCAGCAGCCTCGTAGGATTCAATCAGCCCCAGCATTTT. Translated: CASSLVGFNQPQHF.

The chain employs TRBV7-9 and TRBJ2-3, with D possibly being TRBD2 (6 bases). Germline loops: CDR1 SEHNR, CDR2 FQNEAQ (reference sequence). The germline V and J ends were trimmed by 5 bases and 2 bases, with 17 bases remaining between them. The CDR3 is made up of 16 amino acids. The CDR3, as DNA: TGTGCCAGCAGCACCTCCGGAGGGGCCCACACAGATACGCAGTATTTT. This encodes CASSTSGGAHTDTQYF.

V usage is TRBV6-5 and J usage is TRBJ1-5; D uncertain. With 10 bases removed from V and 5 bases from J, the gap between germline ends came to 21 bases. The CDR3 totals 15 residues. Germline V gives CDR1 MNHEY, CDR2 SVGAGI. CDR3 amino acids: CAIQTLARNHQPQHF. The CDR3 DNA follows: TGTGCCATCCAGACCCTGGCGAGGAATCATCAGCCCCAGCATTTT.

The genes are TRBV3-1 (or the pseudogene TRBV3-2) and TRBJ2-2; no definite D call. CDR1 is LGHDT, CDR2 YNNKEL, per germline (reference sequence). V was shortened by 2 bases and J by 6 bases, with 7 bases between the two germline ends. The CDR3 has 13 amino acids. The CDR3 here is CASSQLRAGELFF. DNA of the CDR3: TGTGCCAGCAGCCAACTAAGGGCCGGGGAGCTGTTTTTT.

The V call is TRBV6-5, the J call TRBJ1-5, with a possible D match to TRBD1 (5 bases). The CDR3 totals 14 residues. Germline V lookup: CDR1 MNHEY, CDR2 SVGAGI. Trimming cost V 8 bases and J 0 bases, with 11 bases left between them. The DNA for the CDR3 is TGTGCCAGCGGGACGGCATATAGCAATCAGCCCCAGCATTTT. It codes for CASGTAYSNQPQHF.

The chain uses TRBV4-3 and TRBJ2-3, with 8 positions matching TRBD2. Germline CDR1 and CDR2: LGHNA and YSLEER. The CDR3 totals 15 residues. J gave up 4 bases and V 9 bases, and 12 bases lay outside the gene matches. CDR3 in amino acids: CASSIGGVVPDTQYF. CDR3 in DNA: TGCGCCAGTTCGATCGGGGGGGTAGTCCCAGATACGCAGTATTTT.

The genes are TRBV2 and TRBJ1-2, with D perhaps matching TRBD1 (6 bases). V was pared by 3 bases and J by 8 bases, with 16 bases between. CDR3 length: 14 residues. Per the germline V gene, CDR1 is SNHLY and CDR2 is FYNNEI. The CDR3 reads CASSDTGTSKGYTF. CDR3 nucleotide sequence: TGTGCCAGCAGTGACACCGGGACATCGAAAGGCTACACCTTC.